One and the same sample provided the 11 T cell receptor beta chains below, sequenced in a study of beta chain features in type 1 diabetes (dated by TCRdb to the late 2010s). What the research found in general, with its limitations: Type 1 diabetes patients showed a moderate but significant shortening of TCRB CDR3 length in all four CD4+ subsets.

Library construction relied on the immunoSEQ multiplex PCR assay. The entire isolated RNA was reverse transcribed using the High Capacity cDNA Reverse Transcription Kit, and thus expressed TCRB transcripts were sequenced. This is the immuneACCESS table as TCRdb keeps it, with only in-frame sequences that have V and J called. A part of the clones is gone; compared with another copy, unresolved V genes explain less than half, and the rest is unexplained. This sample is represented by nearly 350,000 clones; roughly 9% of them were singletons. The ten largest clones capture about 1% of the sample. These TCRs are of unknown antigen specificity. Specimen: central memory CD4+ T cells from blood. All receptors come from a man younger than 45 with type 1 diabetes.

The CDR3 is CASSSGQNSYEQYF. The CDR3 nucleotides are TGCGCCAGCAGCTCGGGACAGAATTCCTACGAGCAGTACTTC. This chain connects TRBV5-1 to TRBJ2-7; TRBD1 matches at 7 bases. Germline-derived CDR1 and CDR2 are SGHRS and YFSETQ. J lost 1 base, V lost 3 bases, and 4 bases had no gene match. The CDR3 contains 14 residues.

The chain joins TRBV19 to TRBJ1-1, with D tentatively TRBD1 (5 bases). The germline gives CDR1 LNHDA, CDR2 SQIVND (reference sequence). V was clipped by 5 bases and J by 1 base, with 8 bases between them. This CDR3 has 13 amino acids. The CDR3 sequence is CASSWTQNTEAFF. CDR3 in DNA: TGTGCCAGTAGTTGGACACAGAACACTGAAGCTTTCTTT.

This clone was detected a few times. The chain joins TRBV6-1 to TRBJ1-2; D is perhaps TRBD1 (5 bases). The CDR3 extends over 13 amino acids. The V gene's germline CDR1 is MNHNS and CDR2 SASEGT. Trimming shortened V by 6 bases and J by 0 bases, and 8 bases separated the two germline ends. The CDR3 loop is CASRPGPNYGYTF. Written as DNA, the CDR3 is TGTGCCAGCAGGCCGGGACCTAACTATGGCTACACCTTC.

This clone was counted between two and nine times. This rearrangement joins TRBV5-1 to TRBJ2-1; 11 nucleotides agree with TRBD2. The germline gives CDR1 SGHRS, CDR2 YFSETQ. The CDR3 spans 14 residues. V dropped 6 bases and J dropped 6; count of bases not matched to a gene: 5. The CDR3 loop is CASKTSGEVNEQFF. DNA for the CDR3: TGCGCCAGCAAGACTAGCGGGGAGGTCAATGAGCAGTTCTTC.

This clone was seen a few times. The chain links TRBV9 to TRBJ2-5; 9 bases map to TRBD2. V shed 0 bases and J 3 bases; nucleotides not matched to a gene: 3. CDR3 length equals 15 residues. Germline loops: CDR1 SGDLS, CDR2 YYNGEE. The CDR3 loop is CASSVGVAGEETQYF. CDR3 in DNA: TGTGCCAGCAGCGTAGGAGTAGCGGGGGAAGAGACCCAGTACTTC.

This chain's CDR3 is CASSPGSGQQETQYF. The CDR3 coding sequence is TGTGCCAGCAGCCCAGGCTCGGGACAGCAAGAGACCCAGTACTTC. The chain combines TRBV7-2 with TRBJ2-5; 7 bases align to TRBD1. CDR3 length equals 15 residues. V dropped 5 bases and J dropped 2; count of bases not matched to a gene: 8. Germline V gene data show CDR1 as SGHTA and CDR2 as FQGNSA.

The chain links TRBV28 to TRBJ2-4; 8 bases are shared with TRBD1. The J segment lost 8 bases and the V segment lost 4 bases, leaving 10 bases of the junction unmatched. Germline V gives CDR1 MDHEN, CDR2 SYDVKM. This CDR3 contains 15 residues. The chain's CDR3 is CASSSNRGKVDIQYF. In DNA form, the CDR3 reads TGTGCCAGCAGTTCAAACAGGGGGAAGGTGGACATTCAGTACTTC.

The rearrangement joins TRBV2 to TRBJ1-2; 7 bases are a match to TRBD1. CDR1 is SNHLY and CDR2 is FYNNEI in the germline V gene. The V and J ends lost 5 bases and 7 bases, in that order; junction bases with no gene match: 7. The CDR3 runs 13 residues. DNA of the CDR3: TGTGCCAGCAGTCTGGACAGGCTTGGTGGCTACACCTTC. Translated: CASSLDRLGGYTF.

The genes are TRBV30 and TRBJ1-4; D not resolved. CDR1 and CDR2 from the germline V gene are GTSNPN and SVGIG (reference sequence). V shed 4 bases and J shed 7 bases, with 10 bases lying between them. The CDR3 spans 12 residues. In DNA form, the CDR3 reads TGTGCCTGGACTTCGGACGGTGAAAAACTGTTTTTT. It encodes CAWTSDGEKLFF.

This chain joins TRBV28 and TRBJ1-2; D is perhaps TRBD1 (5 bases). V was cut by 1 base and J by 4 bases, with 10 bases left in between. Germline V gene sequence: CDR1 MDHEN, CDR2 SYDVKM. The CDR3 covers 14 residues. The CDR3 DNA sequence: TGTGCCAGCAGTTTATTAGAGACAGCCTATGGCTACACCTTC. Its translation: CASSLLETAYGYTF.

The J gene is TRBJ2-5, the V gene TRBV2; D is ambiguous. Germline loops: CDR1 SNHLY, CDR2 FYNNEI. The CDR3 loop spans 17 amino acids. Between the trimmed V and J ends, which lost 0 bases and 1 base, there was a span of 15 bases. CDR3 loop: CASSEALFQGTQETQYF. The CDR3, as DNA: TGTGCCAGCAGTGAAGCGCTTTTTCAAGGTACCCAAGAGACCCAGTACTTC.